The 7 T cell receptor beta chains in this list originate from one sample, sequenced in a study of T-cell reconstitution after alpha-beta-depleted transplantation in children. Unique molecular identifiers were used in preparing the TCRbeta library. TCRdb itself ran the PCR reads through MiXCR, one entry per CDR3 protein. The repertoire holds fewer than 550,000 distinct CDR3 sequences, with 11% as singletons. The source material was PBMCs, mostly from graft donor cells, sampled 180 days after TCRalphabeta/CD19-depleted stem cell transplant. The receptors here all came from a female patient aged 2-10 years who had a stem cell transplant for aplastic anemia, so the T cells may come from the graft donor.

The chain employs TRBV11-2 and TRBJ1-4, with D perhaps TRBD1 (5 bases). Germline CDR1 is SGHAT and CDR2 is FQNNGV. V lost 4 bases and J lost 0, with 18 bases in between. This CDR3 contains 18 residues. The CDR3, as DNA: TGTGCCAGCAGCTCCCTTACCCCTCGACAGACAACTAATGAAAAACTGTTTTTT. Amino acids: CASSSLTPRQTTNEKLFF. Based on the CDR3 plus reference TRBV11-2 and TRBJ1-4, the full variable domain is EAGVAQSPRYKIIEKRQSVAFWCNPISGHATLYWYQQILGQGPKLLIQFQNNGVVDDSQLPKDRFSAERLKGVDSTLKIQPAKLEDSAVYLCASSSLTPRQTTNEKLFFGSGTQLSVL.

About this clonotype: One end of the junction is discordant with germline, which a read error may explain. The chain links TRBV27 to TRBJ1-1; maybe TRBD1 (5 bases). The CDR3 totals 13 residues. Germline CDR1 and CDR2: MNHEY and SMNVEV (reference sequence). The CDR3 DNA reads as TGTGCCAGCAGCAAGCGGGACGGCACTGAAGCTCTCTTT. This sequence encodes CASSKRDGTEALF.

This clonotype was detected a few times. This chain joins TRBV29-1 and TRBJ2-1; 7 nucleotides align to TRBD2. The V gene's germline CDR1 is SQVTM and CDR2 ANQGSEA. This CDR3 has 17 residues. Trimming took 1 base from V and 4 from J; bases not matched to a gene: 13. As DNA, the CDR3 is TGCAGCGTTGAAGGGACCGGGACTAAAGGGAGATACAATGAGCAGTTCTTC. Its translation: CSVEGTGTKGRYNEQFF.

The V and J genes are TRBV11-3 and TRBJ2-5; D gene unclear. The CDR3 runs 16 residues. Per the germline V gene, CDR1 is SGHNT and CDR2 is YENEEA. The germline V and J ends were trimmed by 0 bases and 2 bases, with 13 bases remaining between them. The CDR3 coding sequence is TGTGCCAGCAGCTTAGAGTCTGCGTATAGACAAGAGACCCAGTACTTC. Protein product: CASSLESAYRQETQYF. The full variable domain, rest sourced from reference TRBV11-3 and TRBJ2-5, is EAGVVQSPRYKIIEKKQPVAFWCNPISGHNTLYWYLQNLGQGPELLIRYENEEAVDDSQLPKDRFSAERLKGVDSTLKIQPAELGDSAVYLCASSLESAYRQETQYFGPGTRLLVL.

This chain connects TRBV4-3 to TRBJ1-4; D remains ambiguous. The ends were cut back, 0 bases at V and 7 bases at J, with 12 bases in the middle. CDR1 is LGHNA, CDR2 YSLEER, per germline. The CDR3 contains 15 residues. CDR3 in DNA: TGCGCCAGCAGCCAAGACTCACGGCCGGGTGAAAAACTGTTTTTT. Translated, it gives CASSQDSRPGEKLFF.

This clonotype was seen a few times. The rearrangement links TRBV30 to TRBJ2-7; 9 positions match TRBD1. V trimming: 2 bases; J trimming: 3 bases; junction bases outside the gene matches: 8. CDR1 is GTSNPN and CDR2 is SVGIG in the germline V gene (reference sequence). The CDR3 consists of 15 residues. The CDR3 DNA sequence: TGTGCCTGGAGTACGACCCGGGACAGGGTCTACGAGCAGTACTTC. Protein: CAWSTTRDRVYEQYF.

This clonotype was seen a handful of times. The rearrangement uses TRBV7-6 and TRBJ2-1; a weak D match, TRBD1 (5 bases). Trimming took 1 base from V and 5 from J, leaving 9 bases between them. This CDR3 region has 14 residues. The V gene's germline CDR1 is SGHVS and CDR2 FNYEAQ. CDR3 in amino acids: CASSLGGGNNEQFF. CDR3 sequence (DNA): TGTGCCAGCAGCTTAGGGGGCGGAAACAATGAGCAGTTCTTC. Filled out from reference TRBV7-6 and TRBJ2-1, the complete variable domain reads GAGVSQSPRYKVTKRGQDVALRCDPISGHVSLYWYRQALGQGPEFLTYFNYEAQQDKSGLPNDRFSAERPEGSISTLTIQRTEQRDSAMYRCASSLGGGNNEQFFGPGTRLTVL.